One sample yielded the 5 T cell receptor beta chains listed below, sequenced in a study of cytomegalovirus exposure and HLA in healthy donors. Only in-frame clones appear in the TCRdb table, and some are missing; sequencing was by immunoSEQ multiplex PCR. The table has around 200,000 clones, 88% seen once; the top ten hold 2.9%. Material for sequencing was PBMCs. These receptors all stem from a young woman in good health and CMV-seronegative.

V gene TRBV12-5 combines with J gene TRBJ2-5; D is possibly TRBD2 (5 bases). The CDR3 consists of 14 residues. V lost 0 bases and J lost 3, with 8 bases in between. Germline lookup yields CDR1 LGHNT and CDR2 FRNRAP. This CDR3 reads CASGLVYGEETQYF. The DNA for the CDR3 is TGTGCTAGTGGTTTGGTATACGGGGAAGAGACCCAGTACTTC.

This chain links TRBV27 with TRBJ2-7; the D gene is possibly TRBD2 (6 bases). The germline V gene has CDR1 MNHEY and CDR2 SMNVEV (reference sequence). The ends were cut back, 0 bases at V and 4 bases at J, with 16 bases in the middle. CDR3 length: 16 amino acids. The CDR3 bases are TGTGCCAGCAGTTTATCGGTGGAGGGTGGGGGTTACGAGCAGTACTTC. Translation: CASSLSVEGGGYEQYF.

The CDR3 sequence: CASSYASILVATQYF. CDR3 in DNA: TGTGCCAGCAGTTACGCGTCGATACTAGTAGCTACGCAGTATTTT. This chain uses TRBV6-6 with TRBJ2-3; TRBD2 is a possible D gene (5 bases). V lost 2 bases, J lost 8 bases, and 17 bases lay in between. This CDR3 is 15 amino acids long. The germline V gene has CDR1 MNHNY and CDR2 SVGAGI (reference sequence).

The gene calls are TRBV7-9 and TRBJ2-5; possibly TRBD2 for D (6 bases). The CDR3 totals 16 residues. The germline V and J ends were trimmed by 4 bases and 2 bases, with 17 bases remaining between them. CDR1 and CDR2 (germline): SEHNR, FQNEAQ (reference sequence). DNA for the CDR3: TGTGCCAGCAGCTCCCCTATAGCGGCCCTACAAGAGACCCAGTACTTC. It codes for CASSSPIAALQETQYF.

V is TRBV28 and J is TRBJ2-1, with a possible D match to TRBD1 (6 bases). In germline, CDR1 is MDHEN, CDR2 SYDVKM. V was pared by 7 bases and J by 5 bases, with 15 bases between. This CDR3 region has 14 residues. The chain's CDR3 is CASTSEGVNNEQFF. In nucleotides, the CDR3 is TGTGCCAGCACTTCCGAGGGGGTTAACAATGAGCAGTTCTTC. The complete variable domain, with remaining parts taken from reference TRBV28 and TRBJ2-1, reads DVKVTQSSRYLVKRTGEKVFLECVQDMDHENMFWYRQDPGLGLRLIYFSYDVKMKEKGDIPEGYSVSREKKERFSLILESASTNQTSMYLCASTSEGVNNEQFFGPGTRLTVL.